A single sample is the source of the 25 T cell receptor beta chains below, sequenced in a study of blood T cell repertoires in COVID-19. Here immunoSEQ multiplex PCR was the method, and the copy in TCRdb shows in-frame clones only, minus some. Of around 280,000 clones in the sample, just under 90% were seen once. The sequenced sample was peripheral blood. Source of these receptors: a woman in her 30s with COVID-19, enrolled during active disease.

This sequence joins TRBV5-1 and TRBJ2-1, with D possibly being TRBD2 (5 bases). Trimming removed 1 base at V and 0 bases at J, with 20 bases between. The CDR3 loop spans 19 amino acids. Germline assignment: CDR1 SGHRS and CDR2 YFSETQ. Here the CDR3 reads CASSLFEAGWGSSYNEQFF. CDR3 nucleotide sequence: TGCGCCAGCAGCTTGTTTGAGGCGGGTTGGGGTAGCTCCTACAATGAGCAGTTCTTC.

The V and J genes are TRBV12-3 or TRBV12-4 and TRBJ1-2; no firm D call. V was shortened by 10 bases and J by 4 bases, with 16 bases between the two germline ends. The length of the CDR3 is 13 residues. For the CDR3, the DNA is TGTGCCACCCGCCGCCGGGTTAGCTATGGCTACACCTTC. The encoded protein is CATRRRVSYGYTF.

In its sample, this clone was seen once. This rearrangement joins TRBV7-9 to TRBJ1-1; unclear D gene. The CDR3 extends over 16 amino acids. The V gene lost 0 bases and the J gene lost 6 bases, with 17 bases spanning the gap. Germline CDR1 reads SEHNR; CDR2 reads FQNEAQ (reference sequence). CDR3 in amino acids: CASSLAHTGTRAEAFF. DNA of the CDR3: TGTGCCAGCAGCTTAGCGCATACGGGCACGAGGGCTGAAGCTTTCTTT.

This clone turned up a few times. The chain has TRBV6-5 and TRBJ2-7; tentatively, D is TRBD2 (6 bases). Trimming pared 8 bases from V and 3 bases from J, leaving 8 bases between. This CDR3 contains 11 residues. In germline, CDR1 is MNHEY, CDR2 SVGAGI. CDR3 loop: CASAGLYEQYF. The CDR3 DNA reads TGTGCCAGCGCGGGGCTCTACGAGCAGTACTTC.

Note on this clone: The sample carries other DNA sequences with the same CDR3. The chain links TRBV29-1 to TRBJ2-7; 7 nucleotides align to TRBD1. The germline V gene has CDR1 SQVTM and CDR2 ANQGSEA. The V and J ends lost 5 bases and 2 bases, in that order; junction bases with no gene match: 3. This CDR3 region has 12 residues. The CDR3 DNA reads TGCAGCGTTCGGCAGGGGGCCTACGAGCAGTACTTC. Its translation: CSVRQGAYEQYF.

The chain carries TRBV27 and TRBJ2-7, with D uncertain. The CDR3 is made up of 13 amino acids. The germline V gene has CDR1 MNHEY and CDR2 SMNVEV (reference sequence). Trimming left V 9 bases short and J 3 bases short, with 15 bases between. Here the CDR3 DNA reads TGTGCCAGTCCTCCACGCAGGCTCTACGAGCAGTACTTC. Translation gives CASPPRRLYEQYF.

The chain links TRBV5-4 to TRBJ2-1, with a possible D match to TRBD2 (7 bases). Trimming took 4 bases from V and 6 from J, leaving 11 bases between them. From germline, CDR1 is SGHNT and CDR2 YYREEE (reference sequence). This CDR3 contains 13 residues. CDR3 sequence: CASSPGGSNEQFF. The CDR3 bases are TGTGCCAGCAGCCCGGGGGGCTCCAATGAGCAGTTCTTC.

The genes are TRBV5-5 and TRBJ2-7; 14 bases are a match to TRBD2. The CDR3 runs 15 residues. J gave up 3 bases and V 4 bases, and 3 bases lay outside the gene matches. Germline CDR1 SGHKS, CDR2 YYEKEE (reference sequence). CDR3 nucleotides: TGTGCCAGCAGCGAGGGACTAGCGGGGGTCTACGAGCAGTACTTC. Translating it yields CASSEGLAGVYEQYF. Full variable domain (remainder filled in from reference TRBV5-5 and TRBJ2-7): DAGVTQSPTHLIKTRGQQVTLRCSPISGHKSVSWYQQVLGQGPQFIFQYYEKEERGRGNFPDRFSARQFPNYSSELNVNALLLGDSALYLCASSEGLAGVYEQYFGPGTRLTVT.

In regard to this clone: This CDR3 is also generated by other DNA sequences in the sample. The rearrangement links TRBV6-5 to TRBJ2-2, with 7 positions matching TRBD1. The CDR3 totals 11 residues. From germline, CDR1 is MNHEY and CDR2 SVGAGI. V dropped 9 bases and J dropped 6; count of bases not matched to a gene: 1. The CDR3: CASTGAGELFF. CDR3 in DNA: TGTGCCAGTACAGGGGCCGGGGAGCTGTTTTTT.

V usage is TRBV7-8 and J usage is TRBJ2-5; 7 nucleotides align to TRBD2. The CDR3 extends over 15 amino acids. The ends lost 4 bases at V and 4 bases at J; junction bases unmatched: 9. The germline gives CDR1 SGHVS, CDR2 FQNEAQ. The CDR3 loop is CASSSEVAGVETQYF. In DNA form, the CDR3 reads TGTGCCAGCAGCTCCGAAGTTGCGGGGGTAGAGACCCAGTACTTC.

The chain carries TRBV4-1 and TRBJ1-5; D not certain. V lost 2 bases, J lost 3 bases, and 11 bases lay in between. The CDR3 is 15 residues long. CDR1 MGHRA and CDR2 YSYEKL come from the germline V gene. For the CDR3, the DNA is TGCGCCAGCAGCCAACGAGGGATGGCCAATCAGCCCCAGCATTTT. Protein sequence: CASSQRGMANQPQHF.

The chain joins TRBV7-9 to TRBJ1-2, with TRBD1 matching over 8 bases. Per the germline V gene, CDR1 is SEHNR and CDR2 is FQNEAQ (reference sequence). There are 14 residues in the CDR3. V dropped 1 base and J dropped 6; count of bases not matched to a gene: 4. CDR3 in amino acids: CASSLGTGSDGYTF. The CDR3 nucleotides read TGTGCCAGCAGCTTAGGGACAGGGTCAGATGGCTACACCTTC.

The V call is TRBV6-5, the J call TRBJ1-1; weak D call: TRBD1 (6 bases). Germline loops: CDR1 MNHEY, CDR2 SVGAGI. This CDR3 spans 13 amino acids. V was pared by 5 bases and J by 5 bases, with 12 bases between. The CDR3 sequence is CASSIQGNTEAFF. In nucleotides, the CDR3 is TGTGCCAGCAGTATACAGGGAAATACTGAAGCTTTCTTT.

Here the CDR3 DNA reads TGTGCCAGCAATCCACAGGGTCTGAACACTGAAGCTTTCTTT. Its translation is CASNPQGLNTEAFF. The V and J genes are TRBV2 and TRBJ1-1; D possibly corresponds to TRBD1 (6 bases). The CDR3 length is 14 residues. V lost 7 bases, J lost 0 bases, and 12 bases lay in between. Germline V lookup: CDR1 SNHLY, CDR2 FYNNEI.

This chain links TRBV7-9 with TRBJ1-1, with 8 bases that match TRBD1. Germline V gives CDR1 SEHNR, CDR2 FQNEAQ (reference sequence). The V gene end was trimmed by 2 bases and the J gene end by 6 bases; junction bases not matched to a gene: 2. This CDR3 contains 13 residues. The CDR3 sequence is CASSLWTGSEAFF. In DNA, the CDR3 is TGTGCCAGCAGCTTATGGACAGGGTCTGAAGCTTTCTTT.

This clone was observed a few times. This chain connects TRBV7-6 to TRBJ1-6; TRBD1 aligns across 8 bases. This CDR3 is 15 amino acids long. Trimming cost V 6 bases and J 7 bases; bases outside gene matches: 8. Germline-derived CDR1 and CDR2 are SGHVS and FNYEAQ. CDR3 nucleotides: TGTGCCAGCAGTTACACGACAGGGGAAAATTCACCCCTCCACTTT. Amino acid sequence: CASSYTTGENSPLHF. Supplemented by reference TRBV7-6 and TRBJ1-6, the full variable domain reads GAGVSQSPRYKVTKRGQDVALRCDPISGHVSLYWYRQALGQGPEFLTYFNYEAQQDKSGLPNDRFSAERPEGSISTLTIQRTEQRDSAMYRCASSYTTGENSPLHFGNGTRLTVT.

The chain carries TRBV7-9 and TRBJ2-2, with D tentatively TRBD2 (5 bases). This CDR3 has 13 residues. CDR1 is SEHNR, CDR2 FQNEAQ, per germline (reference sequence). Between the trimmed V and J ends, which lost 4 bases and 6 bases, there was a span of 9 bases. This CDR3 is CASSWTSAGELFF. DNA of the CDR3: TGTGCCAGCAGCTGGACTTCGGCCGGGGAGCTGTTTTTT.

The V and J genes are TRBV4-1 and TRBJ2-1, with TRBD1 matching 11 bases. CDR3 length: 16 residues. Per the germline V gene, CDR1 is MGHRA and CDR2 is YSYEKL. Germline trimming cut 0 bases from V and 6 bases from J; bases unmatched to any gene: 4. The CDR3 DNA reads TGCGCCAGCAGCCAAGAATGGGGACAGGGGGTCAATGAGCAGTTCTTC. Residues: CASSQEWGQGVNEQFF.

The chain is built from TRBV6-1 and TRBJ2-2; a possible D gene is TRBD1 (7 bases). This CDR3 region has 20 residues. CDR1 MNHNS and CDR2 SASEGT come from the germline V gene. V dropped 0 bases and J dropped 7 bases, with 27 bases sitting between them. CDR3 amino acids: CASSEAPGGLVNPMYGELFF. The DNA of the CDR3 is TGTGCCAGCAGTGAAGCGCCAGGGGGGTTGGTTAATCCCATGTACGGGGAGCTGTTTTTT.

The chain carries TRBV13 and TRBJ2-7, with D possibly TRBD1 on 6 matching bases. Trimming took 5 bases from V and 4 from J, leaving 18 bases between them. The CDR3 has 15 amino acids. Germline V gene data show CDR1 as PRHDT and CDR2 as FYEKMQ (reference sequence). CDR3 loop: CASSEGGVGLYEQYF. In DNA form, the CDR3 reads TGTGCCAGCAGCGAAGGGGGAGTCGGGCTTTACGAGCAGTACTTC.

V usage is TRBV29-1 and J usage is TRBJ2-2, with D perhaps matching TRBD1 (6 bases). The ends were cut back, 3 bases at V and 4 bases at J, with 9 bases in the middle. The germline V gene encodes CDR1 SQVTM and CDR2 ANQGSEA. The CDR3 runs to 13 residues. CDR3 sequence: CSVDPGATGELFF. The CDR3 DNA sequence: TGCAGCGTTGACCCAGGGGCCACCGGGGAGCTGTTTTTT.

This clone was seen at least ten times. This chain links TRBV6-6 with TRBJ2-7, with 8 bases that match TRBD1. The CDR3 runs to 15 residues. V trimming: 7 bases; J trimming: 0 bases; junction bases outside the gene matches: 8. Germline lookup yields CDR1 MNHNY and CDR2 SVGAGI (reference sequence). Written as DNA, the CDR3 is TGTGCCAGCAAAATGGGACAGGAACCCTCCTACGAGCAGTACTTC. Residues: CASKMGQEPSYEQYF.

This clone was seen once. The rearrangement links TRBV7-6 to TRBJ2-1, with 7 bases lining up with TRBD2. Germline lookup yields CDR1 SGHVS and CDR2 FNYEAQ. The CDR3 contains 16 residues. V trimming: 5 bases; J trimming: 5 bases; junction bases outside the gene matches: 12. CDR3 amino acids: CASSGRGGGTNNEQFF. The CDR3, as DNA: TGTGCCAGCAGCGGGCGGGGCGGGGGAACCAACAATGAGCAGTTCTTC.

This chain uses TRBV5-1 with TRBJ1-4; 8 bases are a match to TRBD1. Germline loops: CDR1 SGHRS, CDR2 YFSETQ. With 3 bases clipped from V and 8 bases from J, the junction kept 9 bases outside the gene matches. This CDR3 is 15 amino acids long. The CDR3: CASSSGQGRREKLFF. In nucleotides, the CDR3 is TGCGCCAGCAGCTCCGGACAGGGACGACGGGAAAAACTGTTTTTT.

Regarding this clone: Additional DNA sequences in this sample encode the identical CDR3. The rearrangement links TRBV24-1 to TRBJ2-5; 14 bases align to TRBD2. The CDR3 loop spans 16 amino acids. V shed 4 bases and J 3 bases; nucleotides not matched to a gene: 3. The germline V gene encodes CDR1 KGHDR and CDR2 SFDVKD. The CDR3 region is CATSDPGLAGEETQYF. As DNA, the CDR3 is TGTGCCACCAGTGACCCGGGACTAGCGGGGGAAGAGACCCAGTACTTC.